The 9 T cell receptor beta chains below come from one sample, sequenced in a study of lymphopenia after photon versus proton radiotherapy. Clones were read by immunoSEQ multiplex PCR, and TCRdb kept only the in-frame ones, dropping some. The repertoire has 68,000 or so clones, approximately 90% of them found once; the top ten carry about 2.6%. The sample here was peripheral blood, taken from a patient treated with photon-based radiotherapy. The receptors derive from a woman between 65 and 79 years old with pancreatic cancer.

This clone occurred once. J is TRBJ2-2 and V is TRBV5-1, with TRBD1 identical over 9 bases. Germline CDR1 reads SGHRS; CDR2 reads YFSETQ. Trimming at V came to 3 bases and at J to 1 base, leaving 13 bases not matched to a gene. There are 19 residues in the CDR3. Written as DNA, the CDR3 is TGCGCCAGCAGCTCCTATACTTTGGACAGGGGAAGGAACACCGGGGAGCTGTTTTTT. Translating gives CASSSYTLDRGRNTGELFF.

V and J are TRBV7-3 and TRBJ2-1; TRBD2 might be the D (7 bases). The germline V and J ends were trimmed by 5 bases and 1 base, with 15 bases remaining between them. The germline V gene encodes CDR1 SGHTA and CDR2 FQGTGA. The length of the CDR3 is 16 residues. Here the CDR3 reads CASSTDGGRSYNEQFF. CDR3 DNA sequence: TGTGCCAGCAGCACCGACGGGGGGCGATCCTACAATGAGCAGTTCTTC.

The chain combines TRBV19 with TRBJ1-5; D may be TRBD1 (5 bases). V dropped 7 bases and J dropped 0 bases, with 13 bases sitting between them. CDR3 length: 15 amino acids. Looked up from germline, CDR1 is LNHDA and CDR2 is SQIVND (reference sequence). The CDR3 DNA follows: TGTGCCAGTACTGTCGCCGACAGTAGCAATCAGCCCCAGCATTTT. It yields the protein CASTVADSSNQPQHF.

V gene TRBV28 combines with J gene TRBJ2-3; D perhaps matches TRBD2 (5 bases). The CDR3 extends over 14 amino acids. Trimming shortened V by 3 bases and J by 3 bases, and 10 bases separated the two germline ends. The germline CDR1 and CDR2 sequences are MDHEN and SYDVKM. CDR3 loop: CASSFVAGTDTQYF. For the CDR3, the DNA is TGTGCCAGCAGTTTTGTCGCGGGTACAGATACGCAGTATTTT.

The rearrangement links TRBV29-1 to TRBJ2-1; 15 bases are shared with TRBD2. This CDR3 is 17 amino acids long. Looked up from germline, CDR1 is SQVTM and CDR2 is ANQGSEA. V dropped 4 bases and J dropped 13; count of bases not matched to a gene: 17. The CDR3 nucleotides read TGCAGCGTTGGGCACCCCGGACTAGCGGGAGGGGCCACCGTACAGTTCTTC. Encoded protein: CSVGHPGLAGGATVQFF.

This clone was observed a handful of times. This sequence joins TRBV5-1 and TRBJ1-2; possible D gene TRBD1, 6 bases. Germline V gene data show CDR1 as SGHRS and CDR2 as YFSETQ. CDR3 length: 13 amino acids. V lost 5 bases to trimming and J lost 2 bases, with 10 bases between them. CDR3 coding DNA: TGCGCCAGCAGTCCGGGACACAACTATGGCTACACCTTC. Residues: CASSPGHNYGYTF.

The chain is built from TRBV7-2 and TRBJ2-5, with 9 bases lining up with TRBD2. With V trimmed by 0 bases and J by 4 bases, 3 bases remained unmatched. The germline CDR1 and CDR2 sequences are SGHTA and FQGNSA. There are 15 residues in the CDR3. CDR3 protein: CASSLALAGVETQYF. CDR3 nucleotides: TGTGCCAGCAGCTTAGCTTTAGCGGGAGTAGAGACCCAGTACTTC. Variable domain in full (rest from reference TRBV7-2 and TRBJ2-5): GAGVSQSPSNKVTEKGKDVELRCDPISGHTALYWYRQSLGQGLEFLIYFQGNSAPDKSGLPSDRFSAERTGGSVSTLTIQRTQQEDSAVYLCASSLALAGVETQYFGPGTRLLVL.

This clone came up a few times. For the CDR3, the DNA is TGCAGCGCTAACACAGGGAGCTCCTACAATGAGCAGTTCTTC. Translated, it gives CSANTGSSYNEQFF. The V call is TRBV29-1, the J call TRBJ2-1, with D tentatively TRBD1 (6 bases). This CDR3 region has 14 residues. Trimming took 7 bases from V and 0 from J, leaving 13 bases between them. Germline V CDR1 and CDR2: SQVTM, ANQGSEA.

The genes are TRBV30 and TRBJ1-3; no clear D gene. This CDR3 contains 17 residues. Germline values: CDR1 GTSNPN, CDR2 SVGIG (reference sequence). Trimming stripped 5 bases from V and 2 bases from J, with 22 bases between. The CDR3: CAWLYRHRLVPGNTIYF. DNA for the CDR3: TGTGCCTGGCTCTATAGACACCGCCTCGTCCCTGGAAACACCATATATTTT.